This entry lists 9 T cell receptor beta chains sequenced from one sample in a study of T cell responses to AZD1222 COVID-19 vaccine. Sequencing used immunoSEQ multiplex PCR; TCRdb keeps in-frame clones, though not all of them. The data contain about 79,000 clones, about 89% of them singletons. The sequenced sample was peripheral blood, obtained 28 days after the second AZD1222 dose. These receptors were obtained from an adult who received the AZD1222 COVID-19 vaccine.

The rearrangement uses TRBV2 and TRBJ2-2; TRBD1 matches at 7 bases. V trimming: 6 bases; J trimming: 4 bases; junction bases outside the gene matches: 5. CDR1 is SNHLY, CDR2 FYNNEI, per germline. The CDR3 consists of 14 residues. CDR3 protein: CASSKGAGTGELFF. For the CDR3, the DNA is TGTGCCAGCAGCAAGGGGGCAGGCACCGGGGAGCTGTTTTTT. Using reference TRBV2 and TRBJ2-2 for the parts outside the CDR3, the full variable domain is EPEVTQTPSHQVTQMGQEVILRCVPISNHLYFYWYRQILGQKVEFLVSFYNNEISEKSEIFDDQFSVERPDGSNFTLKIRSTKLEDSAMYFCASSKGAGTGELFFGEGSRLTVL.

The chain joins TRBV10-3 to TRBJ1-6; D uncertain. Germline V gene lookup returns CDR1 ENHRY and CDR2 SYGVKD. This CDR3 is 14 amino acids long. Trimming took 2 bases from V and 8 from J, leaving 10 bases between them. Here the CDR3 DNA reads TGTGCCATCAGTGAGGAGGGATCTGATTCACCCCTCCACTTT. This gives the protein CAISEEGSDSPLHF.

The J gene is TRBJ1-3, the V gene TRBV5-5; D is unclear. The CDR3 length is 15 residues. Germline V lookup: CDR1 SGHKS, CDR2 YYEKEE (reference sequence). V lost 0 bases to trimming and J lost 2 bases, with 9 bases between them. CDR3 sequence reads: CASSLDPMTGNTIYF. The CDR3 DNA reads as TGTGCCAGCAGCTTGGACCCTATGACTGGAAACACCATATATTTT.

The CDR3 loop reads CASSQDQGLNTEAFF. CDR3 DNA sequence: TGTGCCAGCAGCCAAGATCAGGGATTGAACACTGAAGCTTTCTTT. This chain joins TRBV3-1 (or the pseudogene TRBV3-2) and TRBJ1-1, with D perhaps TRBD1 (5 bases). The CDR3 is 15 amino acids. From germline, CDR1 is LGHDT and CDR2 YNNKEL (reference sequence). With 0 bases removed from V and 0 bases from J, the gap between germline ends came to 8 bases.

This clone was seen a few times. The chain couples TRBV28 to TRBJ2-4; no clear D gene. Trimming stripped 5 bases from V and 1 base from J, with 15 bases between. The germline CDR1 and CDR2 sequences are MDHEN and SYDVKM. The CDR3 spans 16 residues. In DNA form, the CDR3 reads TGTGCCAGCAGTCCAATTAGAAATTTGGCCAAAAACATTCAGTACTTC. This encodes CASSPIRNLAKNIQYF.

The V gene is TRBV2, the J gene TRBJ2-7, with D perhaps TRBD1 or TRBD2 (5 bases each). The ends were cut back, 6 bases at V and 1 base at J, with 13 bases in the middle. The CDR3 contains 14 residues. Per the germline V gene, CDR1 is SNHLY and CDR2 is FYNNEI. The CDR3 DNA follows: TGTGCCAGCAGCCCGGGACCCTTTTCCTACGAGCAGTACTTC. Encoded protein: CASSPGPFSYEQYF.

V usage is TRBV2 and J usage is TRBJ2-7; D is uncertain. The CDR3 is made up of 11 amino acids. CDR1 and CDR2 (germline): SNHLY, FYNNEI. The V and J ends lost 7 bases and 7 bases respectively, with 11 bases between them. The CDR3 coding sequence is TGTGCCAGCACCTACTTCGAGGAGCAGTACTTC. As protein: CASTYFEEQYF.

This clone was picked up one time. V is TRBV19 and J is TRBJ2-1; possible D gene TRBD1, 5 bases. This CDR3 spans 13 amino acids. The V end lost 0 bases, the J end lost 8 bases, and 8 bases lay between the germline ends. Germline CDR1 and CDR2: LNHDA and SQIVND (reference sequence). In DNA form, the CDR3 reads TGTGCCAGTAGTATAGAGGACAAGCATGAGCAGTTCTTC. It specifies CASSIEDKHEQFF. Drawing the rest from reference TRBV19 and TRBJ2-1, the complete variable domain is DGGITQSPKYLFRKEGQNVTLSCEQNLNHDAMYWYRQDPGQGLRLIYYSQIVNDFQKGDIAEGYSVSREKKESFPLTVTSAQKNPTAFYLCASSIEDKHEQFFGPGTRLTVL.

The J gene is TRBJ1-5, the V gene TRBV3-1 (or the pseudogene TRBV3-2); no clear D. Trimming took off 4 bases at V and 9 bases at J, with 13 bases between the two ends. The germline CDR1 and CDR2 sequences are LGHDT and YNNKEL (reference sequence). The CDR3 sequence is 13 residues long. This chain's CDR3 is CASSPRPGLPQHF. The CDR3, as DNA: TGTGCCAGCAGCCCCCGGCCAGGTTTGCCCCAGCATTTT.